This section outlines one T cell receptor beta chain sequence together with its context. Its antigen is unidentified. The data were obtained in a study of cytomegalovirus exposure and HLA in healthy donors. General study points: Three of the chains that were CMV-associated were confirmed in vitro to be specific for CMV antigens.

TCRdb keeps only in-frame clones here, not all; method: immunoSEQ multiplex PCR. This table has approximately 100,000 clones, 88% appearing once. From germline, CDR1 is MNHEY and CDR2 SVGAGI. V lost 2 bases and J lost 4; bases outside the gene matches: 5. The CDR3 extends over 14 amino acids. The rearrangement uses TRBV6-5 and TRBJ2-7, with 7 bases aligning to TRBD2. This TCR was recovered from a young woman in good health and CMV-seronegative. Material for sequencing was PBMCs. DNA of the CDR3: TGTGCCAGCAGTTACGTTCCGGGAGGATACGAGCAGTACTTC. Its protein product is CASSYVPGGYEQYF.